This record concerns one TCR beta chain sequence. What it binds is not known. Other DNA sequences in this sample translate to the same CDR3. These data originate in a study of cytomegalovirus exposure and HLA in healthy donors. Libraries were prepared by immunoSEQ multiplex PCR; TCRdb keeps only in-frame clonotypes and omits some of them. The sample carries 110,000 to 150,000 clones, just over 85% recorded once. Study-level results: Cytomegalovirus status, reportedly, was diagnosed with high specificity and sensitivity by the classifier. Subsequent analysis showed first-cohort TCR clusters tending to co-occur in over a hundred validation repertoires. Cytomegalovirus association was assigned to 170 or so TCR beta chains.

V was clipped by 3 bases and J by 4 bases, with 7 bases between them. Germline V CDR1 and CDR2: KGHSH, LQKENI. The CDR3 contains 13 residues. The V gene is TRBV18, the J gene TRBJ1-5, with a tentative D call TRBD1 (6 bases). Material for sequencing was PBMCs. The receptor was isolated from a woman aged 18-29 years in good health and CMV-seropositive. Here the CDR3 reads CASSPDRNQPQHF. The CDR3 DNA follows: TGTGCCAGCTCACCTGACAGGAATCAGCCCCAGCATTTT.